This TCR beta chain came from a study of CXCR3-negative and CXCR3-positive naive CD8 T cells. General study points: In CXCR3-positive naive cells, the TRB CDR3s were more hydrophobic than in CXCR3-negative naive cells.

The CDR3 extends over 14 amino acids. The V gene's germline CDR1 is SQVTM and CDR2 ANQGSEA. UMI-labeled 5' RACE TRB cDNA libraries were prepared from the cells. TCRdb re-called the 5' RACE reads; every CDR3 protein appears as one record, without DNA. The specimen's table records about 6,700 distinct CDR3 sequences. A note on this clonotype: Antigen specificity is unknown.

This receptor was identified in a human donor in good health. Some clones in this sample may be carry-over from other donors' samples. Source material: naive CXCR3+ CD8+ T cells from blood. Subset in this sample: CD45RO-CCR7+CD27+CD95- naive CD8+ T cells expressing CXCR3 (TNR3+). The chain recombines TRBV29-1 with TRBJ2-7; TCRdb picks TRBD1, but there is no DNA to check that call. The CDR3 here is CSVGGAQDSYEQYF.